The subject of this entry is one TCR beta chain. Its antigen is unidentified. The sample originates from a study of T cell repertoires in cytomegalovirus infection. Study results and caveats: The ex vivo response showed dominance by HLA-C-restricted CMV-specific TCR beta clonotypes.

MiXCR, run by TCRdb on the reads, gives a single entry per CDR3 protein. The table lists 510,000 or so distinct CDR3 sequences, more than 25% of them singletons, with less than 15% in the top ten. Trimming cost V 1 base and J 5 bases; bases outside gene matches: 5. The germline V gene has CDR1 SGHNT and CDR2 YYREEE (reference sequence). CDR3 length equals 15 residues. This TCR derives from a human donor in good health (CMV status not recorded). Some clones in this sample may be carry-over from other donors' samples. The chain uses TRBV5-4 and TRBJ1-4, with TRBD1 matching over 7 bases. Sequenced: PBMCs. CDR3 in DNA: TGTGCCAGCAGCTTGAATACAGGGGAAAATGAAAAACTGTTTTTT. Translating it yields CASSLNTGENEKLFF.